These 4 T cell receptor beta chains share one sample of origin, sequenced in a study of beta chain features in type 1 diabetes. Expressed TCRB transcripts were sequenced, since all the RNA that had been isolated was reverse transcribed. Data came from immunoSEQ multiplex PCR; TCRdb stores just in-frame clones and leaves some out. This sample has around 310,000 clones, with around 10% found just once. The sample taken for sequencing was naive CD4+ T cells from blood. These receptors all stem from a woman aged 25 to 39 in good health.

The genes are TRBV19 and TRBJ2-2, with D unclear. V lost 6 bases and J 3 bases, leaving 5 bases between the germline ends. Looked up from germline, CDR1 is LNHDA and CDR2 is SQIVND (reference sequence). The CDR3 has 12 residues. The CDR3 region has the DNA TGTGCCAGTAGCGTCTACACCGGGGAGCTGTTTTTT. It yields the protein CASSVYTGELFF.

This clone was seen a handful of times. CDR3 protein: CASSLSLLAGGITEQFF. The CDR3 DNA reads TGTGCCAGCAGCCTTAGCCTTTTAGCGGGAGGCATAACTGAGCAGTTCTTC. This chain uses TRBV27 with TRBJ2-1; 10 bases map to TRBD2. The length of the CDR3 is 17 residues. Looked up from germline, CDR1 is MNHEY and CDR2 is SMNVEV (reference sequence). V lost 6 bases to trimming and J lost 9 bases; unmatched junction nucleotides: 17.

This clone was observed a handful of times. J is TRBJ2-3 and V is TRBV7-8, with TRBD2 matching 8 bases. V shed 1 base and J 0 bases; nucleotides not matched to a gene: 6. CDR3 size: 17 residues. Germline lookup yields CDR1 SGHVS and CDR2 FQNEAQ. The CDR3 region has the DNA TGTGCCAGCAGCTTAGTGAGACTAGCGACTAGCACAGATACGCAGTATTTT. The encoded protein is CASSLVRLATSTDTQYF.

This chain links TRBV7-3 with TRBJ2-3; 9 bases are shared with TRBD2. The ends lost 3 bases at V and 4 bases at J; junction bases unmatched: 5. The germline V gene has CDR1 SGHTA and CDR2 FQGTGA. The CDR3 has 15 amino acids. The CDR3 sequence: CASSFSGRVADTQYF. The CDR3 bases are TGTGCCAGCAGCTTTAGCGGGAGAGTGGCAGATACGCAGTATTTT.